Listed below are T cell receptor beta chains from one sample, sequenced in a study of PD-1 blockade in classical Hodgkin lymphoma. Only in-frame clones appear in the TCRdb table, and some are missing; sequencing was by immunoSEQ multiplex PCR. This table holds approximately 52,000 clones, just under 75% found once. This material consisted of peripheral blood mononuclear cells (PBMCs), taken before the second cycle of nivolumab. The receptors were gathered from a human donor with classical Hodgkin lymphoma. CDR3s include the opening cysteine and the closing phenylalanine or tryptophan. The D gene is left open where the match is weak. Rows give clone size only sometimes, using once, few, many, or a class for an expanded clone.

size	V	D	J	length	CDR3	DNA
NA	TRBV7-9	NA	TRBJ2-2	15	CASSSRDSTTGELFF	TGTGCCAGCAGCTCCCGGGATTCAACCACCGGGGAGCTGTTTTTT
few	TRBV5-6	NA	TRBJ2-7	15	CASSVTLGASYEQYF	TGTGCCAGCAGCGTGACGCTCGGGGCATCCTACGAGCAGTACTTC
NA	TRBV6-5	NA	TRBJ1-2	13	CASSYGQSYGYTF	TGTGCCAGCAGTTACGGGCAGAGCTATGGCTACACCTTC
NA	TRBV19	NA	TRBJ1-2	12	CASRKGDDGYTF	TGTGCCAGTAGAAAAGGGGATGACGGCTACACCTTC
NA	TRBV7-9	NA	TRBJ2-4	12	CASSSNDDIQYF	TGTGCCAGCAGCTCCAACGATGACATTCAGTACTTC
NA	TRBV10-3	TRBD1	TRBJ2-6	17	CAISGTGGGSGANVLTF	TGTGCCATCAGTGGAACAGGGGGCGGGTCTGGGGCCAACGTCCTGACTTTC
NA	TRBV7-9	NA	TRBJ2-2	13	CASSFERTGELFF	TGTGCCAGCAGCTTCGAGCGAACCGGGGAGCTGTTTTTT
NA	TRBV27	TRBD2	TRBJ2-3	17	CASSARRGLAGTPTQYF	TGTGCCAGCAGTGCCCGACGGGGACTAGCGGGGACGCCTACGCAGTATTTT
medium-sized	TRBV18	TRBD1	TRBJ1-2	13	CASSSGQNYGYTF	TGTGCCAGCTCCTCGGGACAGAACTATGGCTACACCTTC
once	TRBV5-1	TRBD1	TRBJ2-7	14	CASSPRTGEGEQYF	TGCGCCAGCAGCCCTCGGACAGGGGAAGGAGAGCAGTACTTC
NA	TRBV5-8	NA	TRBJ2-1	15	CASSLEWSSYNEQFF	TGTGCCAGCAGCTTAGAGTGGAGCTCCTACAATGAGCAGTTCTTC
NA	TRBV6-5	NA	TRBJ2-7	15	CASSYMRVMANEQYF	TGTGCCAGCAGTTATATGCGGGTAATGGCGAACGAGCAGTACTTC
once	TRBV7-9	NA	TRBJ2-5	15	CASSLFLTAIETQYF	TGTGCCAGCAGCTTGTTTTTGACAGCTATAGAGACCCAGTACTTC
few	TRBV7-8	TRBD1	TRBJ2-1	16	CASSLTTGLKPNEQFF	TGTGCCAGCAGCTTAACGACAGGGCTCAAGCCCAATGAGCAGTTCTTC
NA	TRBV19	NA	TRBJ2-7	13	CASRGTEDYEQYF	TGTGCCAGTAGGGGGACCGAAGACTACGAGCAGTACTTC
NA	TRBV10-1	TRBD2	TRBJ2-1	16	CASSDRTSGSYNEQFF	TGCGCCAGCAGTGACAGGACTAGCGGCTCCTACAATGAGCAGTTCTTC
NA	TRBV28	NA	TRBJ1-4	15	CASTMSGTLNEKLFF	TGTGCCAGCACCATGTCTGGGACTCTCAATGAAAAACTGTTTTTT
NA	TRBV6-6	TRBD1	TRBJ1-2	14	CASSYGQALYGYTF	TGTGCCAGCAGTTACGGACAGGCCCTCTATGGCTACACCTTC
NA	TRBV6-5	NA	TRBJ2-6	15	CASSVGVTGANVLTF	TGTGCCAGCTCCGTGGGGGTAACCGGGGCCAACGTCCTGACTTTC
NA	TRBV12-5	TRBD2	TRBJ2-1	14	CASGLTGLAGIQFF	TGTGCTAGTGGTTTGACGGGACTAGCAGGGATTCAGTTCTTC
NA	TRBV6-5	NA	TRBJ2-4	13	CASSYEASRGLHF	TGTGCCAGCAGTTACGAGGCGTCTAGGGGTTTGCACTTC
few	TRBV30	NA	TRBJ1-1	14	CAWTLDSLNTEAFF	TGTGCCTGGACCCTGGACAGCCTTAACACTGAAGCTTTCTTT
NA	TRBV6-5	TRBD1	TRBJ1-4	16	CASSYSATGGAEELFF	TGTGCCAGCAGTTACTCGGCGACAGGGGGCGCAGAGGAACTGTTTTTT
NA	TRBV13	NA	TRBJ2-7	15	CASSQGGTGWGEQYF	TGTGCCAGCAGCCAAGGAGGGACGGGATGGGGCGAGCAGTACTTC
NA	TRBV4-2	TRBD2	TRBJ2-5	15	CASSLGREGQETQYF	TGTGCCAGCAGCTTAGGCAGGGAGGGCCAAGAGACCCAGTACTTC
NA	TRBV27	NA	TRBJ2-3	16	CASSLGTRWVRDTQYF	TGTGCCAGCAGTTTGGGGACTCGCTGGGTCCGGGATACGCAGTATTTT
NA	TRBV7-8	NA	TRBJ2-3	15	CASSPSPDGADTQYF	TGTGCCAGCAGCCCGTCCCCTGATGGCGCAGATACGCAGTATTTT
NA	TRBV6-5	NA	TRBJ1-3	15	CASSPGQISGNTIYF	TGTGCCAGCAGTCCTGGACAGATCTCTGGAAACACCATATATTTT
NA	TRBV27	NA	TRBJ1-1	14	CASSLRRAGTEAFF	TGTGCCAGCAGTCTTCGCCGAGCTGGCACTGAAGCTTTCTTT
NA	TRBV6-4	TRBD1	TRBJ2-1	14	CASSMGTGLSEQFF	TGTGCCAGCAGTATGGGGACAGGCCTATCGGAGCAGTTCTTC
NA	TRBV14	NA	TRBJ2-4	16	CASSHPGLEAKNIQYF	TGTGCCAGCAGCCATCCGGGCCTCGAGGCCAAAAACATTCAGTACTTC
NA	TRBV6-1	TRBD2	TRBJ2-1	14	CASTGGGGYNEQFF	TGTGCCAGCACGGGCGGGGGGGGCTACAATGAGCAGTTCTTC
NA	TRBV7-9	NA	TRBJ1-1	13	CASSFTKNTEAFF	TGTGCCAGCAGCTTCACAAAGAACACTGAAGCTTTCTTT
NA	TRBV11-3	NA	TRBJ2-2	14	CASKGNSNTGELFF	TGTGCCAGCAAAGGGAATTCGAACACCGGGGAGCTGTTTTTT
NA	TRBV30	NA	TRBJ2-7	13	CAWTDPVSYEQYF	TGTGCCTGGACAGACCCGGTCTCCTACGAGCAGTACTTC
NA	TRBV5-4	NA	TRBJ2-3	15	CASSLRLSSTDTQYF	TGTGCCAGCAGCTTGAGGCTAAGTAGCACAGATACGCAGTATTTT
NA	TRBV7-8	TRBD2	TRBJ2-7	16	CASSLARASGLYEQYF	TGTGCCAGCAGCTTAGCGCGGGCTAGCGGGCTCTACGAGCAGTACTTC
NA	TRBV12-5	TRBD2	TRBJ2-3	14	CASAPSGSTDTQYF	TGTGCTAGTGCCCCTAGCGGGAGCACAGATACGCAGTATTTT
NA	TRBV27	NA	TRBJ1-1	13	CASQGQMNTEAFF	TGTGCCTCTCAAGGGCAAATGAACACTGAAGCTTTCTTT
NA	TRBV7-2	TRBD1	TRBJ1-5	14	CASSGRQGNQPQHF	TGTGCCAGCAGCGGACGACAGGGAAATCAGCCCCAGCATTTT
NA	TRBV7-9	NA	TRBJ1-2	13	CASSNVTPGGYTF	TGTGCCAGCAGTAACGTGACCCCGGGCGGCTACACCTTC
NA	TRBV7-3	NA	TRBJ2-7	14	CASSIQGPPYEQYF	TGTGCCAGCAGCATCCAGGGGCCCCCGTACGAGCAGTACTTC
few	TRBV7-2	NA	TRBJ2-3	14	CASSLAQYTDTQYF	TGTGCCAGCAGCTTAGCCCAGTACACAGATACGCAGTATTTT
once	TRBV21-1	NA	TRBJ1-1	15	CASSKLPMGRTEAFF	TGTGCCAGCAGCAAACTCCCTATGGGGCGGACTGAAGCTTTCTTT
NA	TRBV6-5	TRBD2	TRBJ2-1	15	CASSYSAGEVNEQFF	TGTGCCAGCAGTTACTCTGCGGGAGAAGTCAATGAGCAGTTCTTC
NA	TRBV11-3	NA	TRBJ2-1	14	CASSLDGPNGEQFF	TGTGCCAGCAGCTTAGACGGGCCGAACGGTGAGCAGTTCTTC
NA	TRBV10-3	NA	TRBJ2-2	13	CAISESPGGELFF	TGTGCCATCAGTGAGTCGCCGGGCGGGGAGCTGTTTTTT
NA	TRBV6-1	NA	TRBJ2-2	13	CASSEQGAGELFF	TGTGCCAGCAGTGAGCAGGGCGCCGGGGAGCTGTTTTTT
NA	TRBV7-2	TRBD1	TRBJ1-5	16	CASSVTGTGGGQPQHF	TGTGCCAGCAGCGTCACCGGGACAGGGGGCGGGCAGCCCCAGCATTTT
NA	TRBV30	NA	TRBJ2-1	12	CAWSPLANEQFF	TGTGCCTGGAGTCCTCTTGCCAATGAGCAGTTCTTC
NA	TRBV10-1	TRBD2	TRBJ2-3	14	CASSGGTRGDTQYF	TGCGCCAGCAGTGGGGGGACTAGAGGAGATACGCAGTATTTT
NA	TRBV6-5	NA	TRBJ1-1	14	CASRPSHQGTEAFF	TGTGCCAGCAGACCGAGTCACCAGGGTACTGAAGCTTTCTTT
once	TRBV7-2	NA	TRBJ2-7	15	CASSIQGGVGNEQYF	TGTGCCAGCAGCATACAGGGGGGGGTCGGCAACGAGCAGTACTTC